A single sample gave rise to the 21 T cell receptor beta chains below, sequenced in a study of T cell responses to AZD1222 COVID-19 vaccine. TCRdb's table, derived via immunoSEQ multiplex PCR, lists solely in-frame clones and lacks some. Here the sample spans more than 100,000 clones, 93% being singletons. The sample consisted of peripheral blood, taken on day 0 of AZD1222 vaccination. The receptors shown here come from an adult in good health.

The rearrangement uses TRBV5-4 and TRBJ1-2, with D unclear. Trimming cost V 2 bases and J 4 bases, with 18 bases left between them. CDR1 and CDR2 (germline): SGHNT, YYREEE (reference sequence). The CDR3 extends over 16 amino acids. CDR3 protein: CASSLTLGIEGYGYTF. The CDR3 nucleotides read TGTGCCAGCAGCTTAACTTTGGGGATCGAGGGCTATGGCTACACCTTC.

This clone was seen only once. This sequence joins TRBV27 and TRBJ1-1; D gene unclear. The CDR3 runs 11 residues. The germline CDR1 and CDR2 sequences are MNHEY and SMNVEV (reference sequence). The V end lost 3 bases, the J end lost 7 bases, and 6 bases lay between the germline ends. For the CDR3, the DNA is TGTGCCAGCAGTTTCGGCTTTGAAGCTTTCTTT. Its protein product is CASSFGFEAFF.

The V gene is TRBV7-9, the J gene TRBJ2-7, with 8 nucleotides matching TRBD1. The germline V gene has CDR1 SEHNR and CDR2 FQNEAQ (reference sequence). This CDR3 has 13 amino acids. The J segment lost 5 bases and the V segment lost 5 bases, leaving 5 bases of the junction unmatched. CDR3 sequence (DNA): TGTGCCAGCAGCCCGGACAGGGATGACGAGCAGTACTTC. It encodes CASSPDRDDEQYF. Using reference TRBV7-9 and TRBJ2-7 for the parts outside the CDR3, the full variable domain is DTGVSQNPRHKITKRGQNVTFRCDPISEHNRLYWYRQTLGQGPEFLTYFQNEAQLEKSRLLSDRFSAERPKGSFSTLEIQRTEQGDSAMYLCASSPDRDDEQYFGPGTRLTVT.

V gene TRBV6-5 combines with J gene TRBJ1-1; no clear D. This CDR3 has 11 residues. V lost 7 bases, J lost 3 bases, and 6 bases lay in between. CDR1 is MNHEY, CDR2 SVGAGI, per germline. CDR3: CASTLYTEAFF. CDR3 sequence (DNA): TGTGCCAGCACGCTGTACACTGAAGCTTTCTTT.

The CDR3 sequence is CASSPGPMNTEAFF. DNA of the CDR3: TGCGCCAGCAGCCCAGGACCGATGAACACTGAAGCTTTCTTT. The chain joins TRBV10-1 to TRBJ1-1, with unresolved D. CDR3 length: 14 amino acids. CDR1 is WNHNN and CDR2 is SYGVQD in the germline V gene (reference sequence). V shed 6 bases and J shed 0 bases, with 11 bases lying between them.

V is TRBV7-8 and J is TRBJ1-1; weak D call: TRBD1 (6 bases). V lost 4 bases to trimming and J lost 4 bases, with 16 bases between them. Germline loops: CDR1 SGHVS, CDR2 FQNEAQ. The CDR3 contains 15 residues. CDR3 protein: CASSSLGGAVTEAFF. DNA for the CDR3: TGTGCCAGCAGCTCCCTGGGGGGGGCGGTCACTGAAGCTTTCTTT.

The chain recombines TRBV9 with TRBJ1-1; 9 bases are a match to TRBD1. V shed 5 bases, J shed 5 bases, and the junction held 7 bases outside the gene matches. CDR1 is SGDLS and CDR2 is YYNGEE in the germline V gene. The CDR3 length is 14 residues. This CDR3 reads CASSPTGGRTEAFF. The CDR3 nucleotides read TGTGCCAGCAGTCCTACAGGGGGCCGGACTGAAGCTTTCTTT.

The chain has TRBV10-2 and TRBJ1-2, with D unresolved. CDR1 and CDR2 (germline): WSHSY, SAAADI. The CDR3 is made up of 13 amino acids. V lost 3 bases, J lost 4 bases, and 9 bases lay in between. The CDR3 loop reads CASSDSSAYGYTF. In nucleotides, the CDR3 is TGCGCCAGCAGTGATTCTTCAGCCTATGGCTACACCTTC.

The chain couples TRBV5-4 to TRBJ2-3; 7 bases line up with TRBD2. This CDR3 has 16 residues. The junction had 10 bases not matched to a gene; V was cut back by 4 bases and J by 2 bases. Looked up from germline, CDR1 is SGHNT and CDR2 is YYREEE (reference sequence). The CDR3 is CASSPIGLADTDTQYF. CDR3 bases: TGTGCCAGCAGCCCGATTGGGCTAGCGGACACAGATACGCAGTATTTT.

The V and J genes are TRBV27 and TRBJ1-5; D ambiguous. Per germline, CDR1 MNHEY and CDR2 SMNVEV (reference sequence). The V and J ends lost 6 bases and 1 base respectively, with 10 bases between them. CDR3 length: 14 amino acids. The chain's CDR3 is CASRLAASNQPQHF. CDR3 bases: TGTGCCAGCAGACTGGCGGCAAGCAATCAGCCCCAGCATTTT.

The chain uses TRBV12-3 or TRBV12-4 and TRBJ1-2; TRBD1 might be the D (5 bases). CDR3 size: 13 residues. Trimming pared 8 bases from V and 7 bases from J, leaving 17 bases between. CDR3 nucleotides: TGTGCCAGCTGGGGGAGAGGGGCCATTGGCTACACCTTC. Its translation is CASWGRGAIGYTF.

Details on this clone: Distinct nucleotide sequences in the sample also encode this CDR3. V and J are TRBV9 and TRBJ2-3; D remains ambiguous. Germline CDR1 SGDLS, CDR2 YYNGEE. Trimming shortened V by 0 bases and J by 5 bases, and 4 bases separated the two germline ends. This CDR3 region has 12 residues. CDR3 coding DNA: TGTGCCAGCAGCGTAGTAGGAGATACGCAGTATTTT. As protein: CASSVVGDTQYF.

This chain's CDR3 is CASSTPKLVYNEQFF. CDR3 sequence (DNA): TGTGCCAGCTCCACTCCTAAACTAGTCTACAATGAGCAGTTCTTC. The genes are TRBV18 and TRBJ2-1; D may be TRBD2 (5 bases). Germline CDR1 is KGHSH and CDR2 is LQKENI. The CDR3 has 15 amino acids. Trimming pared 6 bases from V and 3 bases from J, leaving 15 bases between.

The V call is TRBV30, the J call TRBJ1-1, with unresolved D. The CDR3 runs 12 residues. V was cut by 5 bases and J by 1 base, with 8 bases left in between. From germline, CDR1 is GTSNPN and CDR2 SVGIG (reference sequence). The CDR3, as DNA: TGTGCCTGGGGACGGCAGAACACTGAAGCTTTCTTT. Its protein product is CAWGRQNTEAFF.

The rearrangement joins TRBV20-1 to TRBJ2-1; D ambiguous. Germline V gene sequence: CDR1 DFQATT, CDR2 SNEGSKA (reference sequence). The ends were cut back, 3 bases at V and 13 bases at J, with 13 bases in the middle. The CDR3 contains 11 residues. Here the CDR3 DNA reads TGCAGTGCTAGGGCCAACGGTGATCAGTTCTTC. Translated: CSARANGDQFF.

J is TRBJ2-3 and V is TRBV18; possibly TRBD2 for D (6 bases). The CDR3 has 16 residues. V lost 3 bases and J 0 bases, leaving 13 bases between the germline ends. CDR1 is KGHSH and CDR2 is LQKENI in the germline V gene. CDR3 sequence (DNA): TGTGCCAGCTCACCGACCCGCGGGACTAGCACAGATACGCAGTATTTT. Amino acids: CASSPTRGTSTDTQYF.

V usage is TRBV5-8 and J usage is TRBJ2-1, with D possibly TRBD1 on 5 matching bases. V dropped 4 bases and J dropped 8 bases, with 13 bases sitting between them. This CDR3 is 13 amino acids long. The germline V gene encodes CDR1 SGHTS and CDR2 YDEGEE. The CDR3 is CASSLALGDEQFF. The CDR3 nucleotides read TGTGCCAGCAGCCTGGCCCTAGGGGATGAGCAGTTCTTC.

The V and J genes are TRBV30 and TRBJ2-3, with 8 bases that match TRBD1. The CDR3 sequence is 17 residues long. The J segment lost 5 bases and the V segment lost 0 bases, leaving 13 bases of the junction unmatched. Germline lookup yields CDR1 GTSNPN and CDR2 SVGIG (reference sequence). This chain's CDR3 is CAWSVWGQAYSGDTQYF. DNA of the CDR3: TGTGCCTGGAGTGTGTGGGGACAGGCTTATTCGGGAGATACGCAGTATTTT.

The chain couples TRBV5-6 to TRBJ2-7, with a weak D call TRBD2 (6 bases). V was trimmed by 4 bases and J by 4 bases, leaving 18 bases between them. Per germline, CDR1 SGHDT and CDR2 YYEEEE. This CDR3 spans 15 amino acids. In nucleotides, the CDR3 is TGTGCCAGCAGCCTTCTCACGGGGGTAATATACGAGCAGTACTTC. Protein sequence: CASSLLTGVIYEQYF.

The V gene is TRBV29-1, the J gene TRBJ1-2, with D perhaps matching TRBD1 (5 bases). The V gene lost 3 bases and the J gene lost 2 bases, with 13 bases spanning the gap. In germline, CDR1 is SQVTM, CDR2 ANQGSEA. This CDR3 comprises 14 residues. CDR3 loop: CSVEKADTNYGYTF. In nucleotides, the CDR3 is TGCAGCGTTGAGAAGGCGGACACCAACTATGGCTACACCTTC.

In DNA form, the CDR3 reads TGCAGCGTTGCGCGGGGGGCCGGGGGAGATACGCAGTATTTT. Amino acid sequence: CSVARGAGGDTQYF. J is TRBJ2-3 and V is TRBV29-1, with TRBD2 matching 8 bases. CDR3 length: 14 amino acids. The germline V gene encodes CDR1 SQVTM and CDR2 ANQGSEA. With 4 bases clipped from V and 5 bases from J, the junction kept 8 bases outside the gene matches.